The text below deals with one T cell receptor (beta chain). TCRdb's copy holds only in-frame clones and misses some; the assay was immunoSEQ multiplex PCR. The sample lists fewer than 300,000 clones, over 75% seen once, with approximately 0.9% in the top ten. The entry originates in a study of cytomegalovirus exposure and HLA in healthy donors. V lost 6 bases to trimming and J lost 0 bases, with 8 bases between them. This CDR3 has 13 residues. Germline V gene sequence: CDR1 MNHEY, CDR2 SMNVEV (reference sequence). The TCR sequence derives from a young woman in good health and CMV-seronegative. The sample taken for sequencing was PBMCs. This chain uses TRBV27 with TRBJ1-1; no definite D call. For the CDR3, the DNA is TGTGCCAGCAGCATAACACTGAACACTGAAGCTTTCTTT. It yields the protein CASSITLNTEAFF.